This T cell receptor (beta chain) was sequenced in a study of blood T cell repertoires in COVID-19. Background on the study: Collection of acute and convalescent COVID-19 samples took place in the United States, Italy and Spain. From T cells, B-cell-depleted T cells, or PBMCs came the material, which was cDNA or gDNA.

CDR1 and CDR2 (germline): LNHDA, SQIVND (reference sequence). V was clipped by 3 bases and J by 1 base, with 24 bases between them. The CDR3 has 19 residues. Study processing details: How many nucleated cells were present was estimated from reference gene primer amplification. TCRdb's copy holds only in-frame clones and misses some; the assay was immunoSEQ multiplex PCR. V and J calls and clone size follow that table, whereas D and trimming were derived from the DNA. Of about 73,000 clones in the sample, about 80% were seen once. The chain combines TRBV19 with TRBJ2-5; a weak D match, TRBD1 (5 bases). The sample comprised peripheral blood. This TCR was sampled from a human donor in a cohort sampled during active COVID-19. CDR3 protein: CASSMRVGFDSMGQETQYF. Here the CDR3 DNA reads TGTGCCAGTAGTATGAGAGTTGGGTTCGACAGCATGGGCCAAGAGACCCAGTACTTC.